This T cell receptor (beta chain) appears in the sequencing data of a study of shared clonotypes between healthy human individuals. Study as a whole: With ages of 18 to 49, the donors were two women and a few men.

Splitting of each subset's genomic DNA was done evenly across several immunoSEQ plates. Assay used: immunoSEQ multiplex PCR; TCRdb lists only in-frame clones, some missing. The sample records 450,000 or so clones, around 77% being singletons. This clone was recorded once. This TCR derives from a woman in her 40s in good health. Some clones in this sample may be carry-over from other donors' samples. Specimen: PBMCs.

Here the CDR3 reads CASSVPGANTEAFF. DNA for the CDR3: TGTGCCAGTAGTGTCCCAGGGGCGAACACTGAAGCTTTCTTT. The genes are TRBV19 and TRBJ1-1; D may be TRBD1 (6 bases). This CDR3 contains 14 residues. The ends were cut back, 5 bases at V and 1 base at J, with 11 bases in the middle. Germline V lookup: CDR1 LNHDA, CDR2 SQIVND (reference sequence).